Each of the 28 T cell receptor beta chains below was sequenced from the same sample in a study of shared clonotypes between healthy human individuals. Using immunoSEQ multiplex PCR, the repertoire was profiled, and TCRdb retains in-frame clones only, with some absent. The sample holds some 320,000 clones, more than 75% seen once. Sequencing was carried out using memory CD8+ T cells sorted from blood. Regarding subset: CD45RO+ cells pooled with CCR7-negative TemRA cells. These receptors all stem from a man aged 18 to 29 in good health.

V gene TRBV27 combines with J gene TRBJ2-2; the match to TRBD1 covers 7 bases. V lost 3 bases and J lost 3; bases outside the gene matches: 7. The CDR3 is 16 amino acids. The germline gives CDR1 MNHEY, CDR2 SMNVEV (reference sequence). CDR3 coding DNA: TGTGCCAGCAGTTTTAGGGGGCGAGAGTACACCGGGGAGCTGTTTTTT. This gives the protein CASSFRGREYTGELFF.

The chain is built from TRBV11-2 and TRBJ2-5, with D possibly TRBD2 on 5 matching bases. This CDR3 is 15 amino acids long. Germline assignment: CDR1 SGHAT and CDR2 FQNNGV. Trimming took off 0 bases at V and 5 bases at J, with 13 bases between the two ends. Here the CDR3 DNA reads TGTGCCAGCAGCTTAGATCACCGGGGAGTGGAGACCCAGTACTTC. As protein: CASSLDHRGVETQYF.

The V and J genes are TRBV7-9 and TRBJ2-2; D gene unclear. CDR1 and CDR2 (germline): SEHNR, FQNEAQ (reference sequence). V lost 2 bases, J lost 7 bases, and 5 bases lay in between. CDR3 size: 12 residues. The CDR3 DNA reads as TGTGCCAGCAGCTTATATGGCGGGGAGCTGTTTTTT. Encoded protein: CASSLYGGELFF.

The chain is built from TRBV11-1 and TRBJ1-6; 12 nucleotides agree with TRBD1. This CDR3 contains 14 residues. Unmatched junction bases numbered 3, after V lost 1 base and J lost 14 bases. Germline-derived CDR1 and CDR2 are SGHAT and FQDESV (reference sequence). This CDR3 reads CASSLEGQGATLHF. Written as DNA, the CDR3 is TGTGCCAGCAGCTTAGAGGGACAGGGGGCAACCCTCCACTTT. The full variable domain, rest sourced from reference TRBV11-1 and TRBJ1-6, is EAEVAQSPRYKITEKSQAVAFWCDPISGHATLYWYRQILGQGPELLVQFQDESVVDDSQLPKDRFSAERLKGVDSTLKIQPAELGDSAMYLCASSLEGQGATLHFGNGTRLTVT.

The genes are TRBV9 and TRBJ2-7, with D unclear. The CDR3 is made up of 15 amino acids. Germline V gene sequence: CDR1 SGDLS, CDR2 YYNGEE. Trimming pared 0 bases from V and 3 bases from J, leaving 13 bases between. In DNA form, the CDR3 reads TGTGCCAGCAGCGTAGGGTCAGGATTAGACTACGAGCAGTACTTC. Translation gives CASSVGSGLDYEQYF.

On this clone itself: Compared with germline, one end of the junction differs, possibly owing to a read error. The genes are TRBV30 and TRBJ2-2; D perhaps matches TRBD2 (5 bases). Germline lookup yields CDR1 GTSNPN and CDR2 SVGIG (reference sequence). The CDR3 sequence is 13 residues long. CDR3 residues: CAWSVIGYGEPFF. DNA for the CDR3: TGTGCCTGGAGTGTAATAGGGTACGGGGAGCCGTTTTTT.

This clone showed up many times. The CDR3 coding sequence is TGTGCCAGCAGCTTAGTAGTAGGGCGCGTAATGAACACTGAAGCTTTCTTT. Its translation is CASSLVVGRVMNTEAFF. The chain carries TRBV7-9 and TRBJ1-1, with D unresolved. CDR3 length: 17 residues. V lost 1 base and J 0 bases, leaving 15 bases between the germline ends. The V gene's germline CDR1 is SEHNR and CDR2 FQNEAQ (reference sequence).

This clone was seen more than once but under ten times. The germline gene is not matched at one end of the junction; a read error may be the cause. The chain's CDR3 is CASSRWTGGAGETQYF. The CDR3 DNA sequence: TGTGCTAGCAGTCGATGGACAGGGGGCGCGGGTGAGACCCAGTACTTC. The chain has TRBV7-7 and TRBJ2-5; 11 bases map to TRBD1. The CDR3 runs to 16 residues. Germline loops: CDR1 SSHAT, CDR2 FNYEAQ (reference sequence).

The genes are TRBV5-1 and TRBJ2-3; D ambiguous. V gave up 4 bases and J gave up 4 bases, with 4 bases separating them. Per the germline V gene, CDR1 is SGHRS and CDR2 is YFSETQ. The CDR3 loop spans 11 amino acids. The DNA for the CDR3 is TGCGCCAGCAGCGTAGCAGATACGCAGTATTTT. It yields the protein CASSVADTQYF.

The CDR3 nucleotides are TGTGCCACCTCGGCGTTTGGGGGGCTTGGGTACGAGCAGTACTTC. It yields the protein CATSAFGGLGYEQYF. The V gene is TRBV6-1, the J gene TRBJ2-7; either TRBD1 or TRBD2 may supply D (6 bases each). Germline V gene lookup returns CDR1 MNHNS and CDR2 SASEGT. The CDR3 has 15 amino acids. Trimming shortened V by 10 bases and J by 4 bases, and 23 bases separated the two germline ends.

This clone was counted once. The V gene is TRBV7-9, the J gene TRBJ1-4, with D hard to call. Germline V lookup: CDR1 SEHNR, CDR2 FQNEAQ (reference sequence). The CDR3 contains 12 residues. Trimming pared 4 bases from V and 5 bases from J, leaving 5 bases between. DNA for the CDR3: TGTGCCAGCAGCTCGACCAATGAAAAACTGTTTTTT. It is translated as CASSSTNEKLFF.

CDR3 DNA: TGTGCCAGCAGTGAAATGAACAATGAGCAGTTCTTC. Translation: CASSEMNNEQFF. The chain recombines TRBV25-1 with TRBJ2-1; D remains unclear. The V gene's germline CDR1 is MGHDK and CDR2 SYGVNS. The CDR3 has 12 residues. V gave up 2 bases and J gave up 5 bases, with 4 bases separating them.

This chain connects TRBV30 to TRBJ2-4, with D tentatively TRBD1 (6 bases). CDR1 GTSNPN and CDR2 SVGIG come from the germline V gene (reference sequence). This CDR3 has 14 residues. Trimming took 3 bases from V and 2 from J, leaving 11 bases between them. The CDR3: CAWSFTGPKNIQYF. CDR3 DNA sequence: TGTGCCTGGAGCTTCACAGGGCCCAAAAACATTCAGTACTTC.

This clone was counted between two and nine times. The chain recombines TRBV5-6 with TRBJ1-4; D gene unclear. V was clipped by 1 base and J by 7 bases, with 14 bases between them. This CDR3 is built from 15 residues. Germline CDR1 reads SGHDT; CDR2 reads YYEEEE. The CDR3 DNA reads as TGTGCCAGCAGCTTGTCGAGAGGGCTCGGTGAAAAACTGTTTTTT. Its protein is CASSLSRGLGEKLFF.

V gene TRBV6-1 combines with J gene TRBJ2-3, with TRBD2 matching 7 bases. Germline lookup yields CDR1 MNHNS and CDR2 SASEGT. Trimming at V came to 3 bases and at J to 5 bases, leaving 5 bases not matched to a gene. This CDR3 contains 14 residues. Here the CDR3 reads CASSDGPGGDTQYF. The CDR3 DNA sequence: TGTGCCAGCAGTGACGGACCGGGGGGAGATACGCAGTATTTT.

This clone was counted a single time. The rearrangement joins TRBV10-3 to TRBJ2-6, with 8 bases identical to TRBD1. CDR3 length: 16 amino acids. Germline lookup yields CDR1 ENHRY and CDR2 SYGVKD. V was pared by 6 bases and J by 3 bases, with 7 bases of the junction left unmatched. CDR3 coding DNA: TGTGCCATCAGACGTACCAGGGGGCATGGGGCCAACGTCCTGACTTTC. This gives the protein CAIRRTRGHGANVLTF.

This chain connects TRBV30 to TRBJ2-5, with D perhaps assigned TRBD1 or TRBD2 (5 bases each). The V end was cut by 2 bases, the J end by 4 bases, with 20 bases between. Germline CDR1 is GTSNPN and CDR2 is SVGIG (reference sequence). The CDR3 extends over 16 amino acids. CDR3 sequence reads: CAWSREGTSRRETQYF. The CDR3 nucleotides are TGTGCCTGGAGTCGAGAGGGGACCTCAAGGCGAGAGACCCAGTACTTC.

The chain joins TRBV29-1 to TRBJ2-4; the match to TRBD2 covers 7 bases. V was pared by 4 bases and J by 1 base, with 10 bases of the junction left unmatched. From germline, CDR1 is SQVTM and CDR2 ANQGSEA. The CDR3 is made up of 16 amino acids. The CDR3 region is CSVAGRGPTAKNIQYF. DNA for the CDR3: TGCAGCGTTGCTGGGAGGGGACCGACGGCCAAAAACATTCAGTACTTC.

This sequence joins TRBV6-1 and TRBJ2-1; 7 nucleotides match TRBD2. CDR1 MNHNS and CDR2 SASEGT come from the germline V gene. The CDR3 totals 15 residues. Trimming removed 3 bases from V and 0 bases from J; junction bases left unmatched: 2. The CDR3: CASSEGLNSYNEQFF. In DNA form, the CDR3 reads TGTGCCAGCAGTGAGGGACTAAACTCCTACAATGAGCAGTTCTTC.

The chain combines TRBV4-1 with TRBJ1-3; a weak D match, TRBD1 (5 bases). Deletions cut 2 bases from V and 0 bases from J, with 8 bases between. CDR3 length: 15 amino acids. CDR1 and CDR2 from the germline V gene are MGHRA and YSYEKL. The CDR3 DNA follows: TGCGCCAGCAGCCAAAACAGGAACTCTGGAAACACCATATATTTT. This codes for CASSQNRNSGNTIYF.

The chain has TRBV30 and TRBJ1-1; no firm D call. Germline lookup yields CDR1 GTSNPN and CDR2 SVGIG (reference sequence). V lost 5 bases and J lost 1, with 11 bases in between. The CDR3 runs 13 residues. The CDR3 reads CAWRFGPNTEAFF. The CDR3 DNA sequence: TGTGCCTGGCGCTTCGGCCCGAACACTGAAGCTTTCTTT.

The V and J genes are TRBV4-1 and TRBJ2-7; tentatively, D is TRBD2 (6 bases). The germline CDR1 and CDR2 sequences are MGHRA and YSYEKL. The CDR3 is 14 amino acids. Trimming removed 3 bases at V and 0 bases at J, with 9 bases between. CDR3 bases: TGCGCCAGCAGCCAGGGGACTTTCTCCTACGAGCAGTACTTC. Amino acids: CASSQGTFSYEQYF.

The chain uses TRBV5-1 and TRBJ2-3, with a weak D call TRBD2 (5 bases). Germline V gene data show CDR1 as SGHRS and CDR2 as YFSETQ. V lost 3 bases and J 4 bases, leaving 6 bases between the germline ends. This CDR3 is built from 12 residues. In nucleotides, the CDR3 is TGCGCCAGCAGCTCGGAGGCAGATACGCAGTATTTT. This gives the protein CASSSEADTQYF.

The chain uses TRBV11-2 and TRBJ2-7; either TRBD1 or TRBD2 may supply D (5 bases each). From germline, CDR1 is SGHAT and CDR2 FQNNGV. This CDR3 comprises 15 residues. Trimming left V 6 bases short and J 2 bases short, with 17 bases between. The CDR3 DNA is TGTGCCAGCAGTTCGACCGGGACGGACCCCTACGAGCAGTACTTC. Translation gives CASSSTGTDPYEQYF.

The chain couples TRBV29-1 to TRBJ2-7; either TRBD1 or TRBD2 may supply D (5 bases each). The germline V gene encodes CDR1 SQVTM and CDR2 ANQGSEA. V gave up 6 bases and J gave up 4 bases, with 19 bases separating them. This CDR3 has 14 amino acids. The CDR3, as DNA: TGCAGCGTCCAGTTGGGGGATTTACCGTACGAGCAGTACTTC. Amino acid sequence: CSVQLGDLPYEQYF.

V and J are TRBV5-4 and TRBJ2-7; D gene uncertain. In germline, CDR1 is SGHNT, CDR2 YYREEE (reference sequence). The CDR3 is made up of 13 amino acids. Between the trimmed V and J ends, which lost 4 bases and 3 bases, there was a span of 11 bases. The CDR3 protein is CASSLPHHYEQYF. In DNA, the CDR3 is TGTGCCAGCAGCCTGCCACATCACTACGAGCAGTACTTC.

The CDR3 DNA reads TGTGCCAGTAATAGGCCGCCTAACTATGGCTACACCTTC. Its translation: CASNRPPNYGYTF. J is TRBJ1-2 and V is TRBV19; unclear D gene. The CDR3 loop spans 13 amino acids. The V gene's germline CDR1 is LNHDA and CDR2 SQIVND (reference sequence). Trimming pared 7 bases from V and 0 bases from J, leaving 9 bases between.

The V call is TRBV2, the J call TRBJ2-5, with D perhaps matching TRBD2 (5 bases). Looked up from germline, CDR1 is SNHLY and CDR2 is FYNNEI. The CDR3 loop spans 12 amino acids. The ends were cut back, 7 bases at V and 5 bases at J, with 11 bases in the middle. CDR3: CASNPGRETQYF. The CDR3 bases are TGTGCCAGCAATCCGGGAAGGGAGACCCAGTACTTC.